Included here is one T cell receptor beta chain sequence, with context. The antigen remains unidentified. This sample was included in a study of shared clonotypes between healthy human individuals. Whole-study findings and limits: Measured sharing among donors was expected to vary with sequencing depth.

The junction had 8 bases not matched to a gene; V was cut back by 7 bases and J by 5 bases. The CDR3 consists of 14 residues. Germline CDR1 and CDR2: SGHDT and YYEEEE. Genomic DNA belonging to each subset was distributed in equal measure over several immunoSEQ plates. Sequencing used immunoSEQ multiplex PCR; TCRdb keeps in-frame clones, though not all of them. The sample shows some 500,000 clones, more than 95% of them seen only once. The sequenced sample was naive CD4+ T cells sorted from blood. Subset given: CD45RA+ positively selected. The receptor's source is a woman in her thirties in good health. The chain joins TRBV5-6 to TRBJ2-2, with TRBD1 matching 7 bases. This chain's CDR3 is CASHMTGKTGELFF. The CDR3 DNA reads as TGTGCCAGCCATATGACAGGGAAAACCGGGGAGCTGTTTTTT.